This T cell receptor beta chain was sequenced during a study of breast tumors, draining lymph nodes, adjacent tissues. Study-wide findings and caveats: Luminal-like breast cancer showed significantly greater tumor-nontumor repertoire similarity than basal-like breast cancer did.

Axillary draining lymph nodes of breast cancer patients supplied the node samples. TCRdb called the multiplex PCR reads again in MiXCR, with one record for every CDR3 protein. The sample lists approximately 300,000 distinct CDR3 sequences, roughly 30% occurring once. The CDR3 consists of 15 residues. CDR1 is SGHTS and CDR2 is YDEGEE in the germline V gene. With 2 bases clipped from V and 4 bases from J, the junction kept 8 bases outside the gene matches. This clonotype was recorded a few times. Its antigen is unidentified. Material for sequencing was axillary lymph node tissue. The gene calls are TRBV5-8 and TRBJ2-5, with 7 bases aligning to TRBD1. This TCR derives from a female donor with breast cancer. Some clones in this sample may be carry-over from other donors' samples. CDR3 residues: CASSLGTARGETQYF. The CDR3 DNA follows: TGTGCCAGCAGCTTAGGGACAGCCCGAGGAGAGACCCAGTACTTC.